The text below deals with one T cell receptor beta chain. The source of the sample is a study of blood T cell repertoires in COVID-19. Whole-study context: Collection of acute and convalescent COVID-19 samples took place in the United States, Italy and Spain. Sources were T cells, B-cell-depleted T cells, or PBMCs; the material itself was cDNA or gDNA.

Original handling: Researchers report that nucleated cell counts were estimated from reference gene primer amplification. Some clones are missing from TCRdb's copy, which holds only in-frame ones; the method was immunoSEQ multiplex PCR. The D gene and trimming were derived from the DNA, and the V and J assignments and clone size from that table. The table includes 150,000 to 200,000 clones, approximately 83% detected once. The clonotype was recovered from a man in his 60s with acute or convalescent COVID-19. Sequencing was done on a sample of peripheral blood.

CDR3 loop: CASSRLAKNTGELFF. The CDR3 coding sequence is TGTGCCAGCAGCAGACTAGCTAAAAACACCGGGGAGCTGTTTTTT. This chain links TRBV6-6 with TRBJ2-2; TRBD2 agrees at 7 bases. The CDR3 covers 15 residues. V dropped 6 bases and J dropped 2; count of bases not matched to a gene: 6. Germline V gene sequence: CDR1 MNHNY, CDR2 SVGAGI (reference sequence).